This is a list of T cell receptor beta chains from one sample in a study of spatial heterogeneity in lung cancer. One entry per CDR3 protein, called by TCRdb with MiXCR from the 5' RACE reads. Of about 10,000 distinct CDR3 sequences in the sample, roughly 4.2% were seen once. The sequencing used normal lung tissue next to the tumor, collected at surgery. Receptor source: a male donor with early-stage non-small cell lung cancer. The CDR3 runs from the conserved cysteine through the conserved F or W. Each record gives: V gene, clone size, J gene, D gene, CDR3 DNA, CDR3 protein. D genes are given only for firm matches. Some rows mark clone size as missing; the rest say once, few, many or name a class of expanded clone.

v_call: TRBV10-3
clone_size: medium-sized
j_call: TRBJ1-5
d_call: TRBD1
cdr3_nt: TGTGCCATCAGTGCAGGGGGCGGTGGGCAGCCCCAGCATTTT
cdr3_aa: CAISAGGGGQPQHF

v_call: TRBV11-2
clone_size: many
j_call: TRBJ2-3
d_call: TRBD2
cdr3_nt: TGTGCCAGCGGGCGGTGGGGGAGCGGGGCAGATACGCAGTATTTT
cdr3_aa: CASGRWGSGADTQYF

v_call: TRBV4-1
clone_size: NA
j_call: TRBJ1-2
d_call: NA
cdr3_nt: TGCGCCAGCAGCCAAGAATTTTCGCGGGCATATGGCTACACCTTC
cdr3_aa: CASSQEFSRAYGYTF

v_call: TRBV20-1
clone_size: many
j_call: TRBJ2-3
d_call: TRBD2
cdr3_nt: TGCAGTGCTAGAGATCCTTCTACTAGCGGCGGCACAGATACGCAGTATTTT
cdr3_aa: CSARDPSTSGGTDTQYF

v_call: TRBV7-2
clone_size: many
j_call: TRBJ2-1
d_call: TRBD2
cdr3_nt: TGTGCCAGCAGCTTAGTCGGACTAGCCCGCAATGAGCAGTTCTTC
cdr3_aa: CASSLVGLARNEQFF

v_call: TRBV7-9
clone_size: NA
j_call: TRBJ2-7
d_call: NA
cdr3_nt: TGTGCCAGCAGCCCGGAGGAGGTCGAGCAGTACTTC
cdr3_aa: CASSPEEVEQYF

v_call: TRBV28
clone_size: many
j_call: TRBJ2-7
d_call: TRBD2
cdr3_nt: TGTGCCAGCAGCTCGGGGGGGGGCCCTAATTACGAGCAGTACTTC
cdr3_aa: CASSSGGGPNYEQYF

v_call: TRBV20-1
clone_size: many
j_call: TRBJ2-3
d_call: NA
cdr3_nt: TGCAGTGCCCCTCTAGATACCTATACAGATACGCAGTATTTT
cdr3_aa: CSAPLDTYTDTQYF

v_call: TRBV20-1
clone_size: many
j_call: TRBJ1-1
d_call: NA
cdr3_nt: TGCAGTGCTAGAGAGAGGCAGGGCAGGAACACTGAAGCTTTCTTT
cdr3_aa: CSARERQGRNTEAFF

v_call: TRBV7-8
clone_size: many
j_call: TRBJ1-1
d_call: NA
cdr3_nt: TGTGCCAGCAGCTTCCAAATGAACACTGAAGCTTTCTTT
cdr3_aa: CASSFQMNTEAFF

v_call: TRBV20-1
clone_size: many
j_call: TRBJ1-6
d_call: TRBD1
cdr3_nt: TGCAGTGCTACCCGGGACAGGGATTCACCCCTCCACTTT
cdr3_aa: CSATRDRDSPLHF

v_call: TRBV20-1
clone_size: many
j_call: TRBJ2-7
d_call: NA
cdr3_nt: TGCAGTGCTGGAACCGGGACTGGGACCTACGAGCAGTACTTC
cdr3_aa: CSAGTGTGTYEQYF

v_call: TRBV20-1
clone_size: many
j_call: TRBJ2-1
d_call: TRBD2
cdr3_nt: TGCAGTGCTACGGCCGGGACTAGCGGGGATAATGAGCAGTTCTTC
cdr3_aa: CSATAGTSGDNEQFF

v_call: TRBV6-5
clone_size: many
j_call: TRBJ2-5
d_call: NA
cdr3_nt: TGTGCCAGCAGTGCCGGGGGACAGTTGCGAGGAGAGACCCAGTACTTC
cdr3_aa: CASSAGGQLRGETQYF

v_call: TRBV28
clone_size: many
j_call: TRBJ2-1
d_call: NA
cdr3_nt: TGTGCCAGCAGTTTGCTGAGGGACACCTCCTACAATGAGCAGTTCTTC
cdr3_aa: CASSLLRDTSYNEQFF

v_call: TRBV15
clone_size: medium-sized
j_call: TRBJ1-1
d_call: NA
cdr3_nt: TGTGCCACCAGCAGAGATCTTTTCCGTAGCGCTGAAGCTTTCTTT
cdr3_aa: CATSRDLFRSAEAFF

v_call: TRBV12-3/TRBV12-4
clone_size: few
j_call: TRBJ2-3
d_call: NA
cdr3_nt: TGTGCCAGCAGTTTAGCCCGGACAAGAAGCACAGATACGCAGTATTTT
cdr3_aa: CASSLARTRSTDTQYF

v_call: TRBV12-3/TRBV12-4
clone_size: many
j_call: TRBJ1-2
d_call: NA
cdr3_nt: TGTGCCAGCAGATTTCACGAGACCGGGCAGGGTGGCTACACCTTC
cdr3_aa: CASRFHETGQGGYTF

v_call: TRBV27
clone_size: many
j_call: TRBJ2-3
d_call: TRBD1
cdr3_nt: TGTGCCAGCAGCATCAACAGGGGGACAGATACGCAGTATTTT
cdr3_aa: CASSINRGTDTQYF

v_call: TRBV5-1
clone_size: NA
j_call: TRBJ1-2
d_call: NA
cdr3_nt: TGCGCCAGCAGCCCGGACGGTTTTTATGGCTACACCTTC
cdr3_aa: CASSPDGFYGYTF

v_call: TRBV20-1
clone_size: many
j_call: TRBJ2-2
d_call: NA
cdr3_nt: TGCAGTGCTGGATGGGGATACACCGGGGAGCTGTTTTTT
cdr3_aa: CSAGWGYTGELFF

v_call: TRBV12-5
clone_size: many
j_call: TRBJ2-1
d_call: NA
cdr3_nt: TGTGCTAGTGCCTTATTGGGTGATGAGCAGTTCTTC
cdr3_aa: CASALLGDEQFF

v_call: TRBV27
clone_size: many
j_call: TRBJ2-7
d_call: NA
cdr3_nt: TGTGCCAGCAGTTTGAGTTGGGGTACATACGAGCAGTACTTC
cdr3_aa: CASSLSWGTYEQYF

v_call: TRBV28
clone_size: few
j_call: TRBJ2-5
d_call: NA
cdr3_nt: TGTGCCAGCAGTCTTAGAGAGACCCAGTACTTC
cdr3_aa: CASSLRETQYF

v_call: TRBV10-3
clone_size: many
j_call: TRBJ1-1
d_call: NA
cdr3_nt: TGTGCCATCTCCGGCGGTCAGGCGATGAACACTGAAGCTTTCTTT
cdr3_aa: CAISGGQAMNTEAFF

v_call: TRBV12-3/TRBV12-4
clone_size: few
j_call: TRBJ2-7
d_call: TRBD1
cdr3_nt: TGTGCCAGCAGTCCTAGGGACAGGGGGCTTGACGAGCAGTACTTC
cdr3_aa: CASSPRDRGLDEQYF

v_call: TRBV20-1
clone_size: medium-sized
j_call: TRBJ2-6
d_call: NA
cdr3_nt: TGCAGTGCTAGAGACAGCTACTCTGGGGCCAACGTCCTGACTTTC
cdr3_aa: CSARDSYSGANVLTF

v_call: TRBV12-3/TRBV12-4
clone_size: few
j_call: TRBJ1-4
d_call: NA
cdr3_nt: TGTGCCAGCAGTACCGGCATGGAACCTGAAAAACTGTTTTTT
cdr3_aa: CASSTGMEPEKLFF